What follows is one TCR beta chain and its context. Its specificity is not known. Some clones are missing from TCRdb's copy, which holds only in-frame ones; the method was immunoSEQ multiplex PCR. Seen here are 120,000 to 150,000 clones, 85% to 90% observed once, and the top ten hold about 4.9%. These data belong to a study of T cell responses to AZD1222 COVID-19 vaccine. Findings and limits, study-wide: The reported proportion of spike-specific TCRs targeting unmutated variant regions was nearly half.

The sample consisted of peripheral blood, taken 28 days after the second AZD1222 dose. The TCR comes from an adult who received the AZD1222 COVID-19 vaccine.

CDR3 DNA sequence: TGTGCCAGCAGCGGCGGGGGGACAAGATCAGATACGCAGTATTTT. This gives the protein CASSGGGTRSDTQYF. The rearrangement uses TRBV7-7 and TRBJ2-3, with 8 bases aligning to TRBD2. With V trimmed by 5 bases and J by 4 bases, 8 bases remained unmatched. The CDR3 runs 15 residues. The germline CDR1 and CDR2 sequences are SSHAT and FNYEAQ (reference sequence).